This TCR beta chain was sequenced during a study of regulatory T cells in long-lasting Graves disease. CDR3 regions were amplified by Arm-PCR using iRepertoire HTBI primers to build TCR beta libraries. TCRdb reanalysed the multiplex PCR reads using MiXCR and keeps one entry per CDR3 protein. This table has some 450,000 distinct CDR3 sequences, roughly 15% appearing once. This clonotype was counted ten times or more. The CDR3 sequence is 12 residues long. The germline CDR1 and CDR2 sequences are MNHGY and SAAAGT. V was pared by 5 bases and J by 5 bases, with 10 bases between. Time point meaning: newly diagnosed GD, antithyroid drugs for less than 3 months. TCR sequences were obtained from RNA taken from PBMCs. The data also belong to a second study, concerning T cells in Graves' hyperthyroidism and ophthalmopathy. Turning to that study: Diagnosing involved the use of clinical symptoms, serum thyroxine and TRAb, thyroid ultrasound and orbital computed tomography.

The TCR comes from a woman aged 25 to 39 with Graves disease. Sequencing was performed on peripheral blood mononuclear cells (PBMCs), taken at new diagnosis, from a patient treated with antithyroid drugs. The V and J genes are TRBV6-8 and TRBJ2-7; D gene uncertain. The CDR3: CASSKNAHEQYF. As DNA, the CDR3 is TGTGCCAGCAGTAAGAACGCCCACGAGCAGTACTTC.